Below are 2 T cell receptor beta chains sequenced from a single sample in a study of human T cells and chemical hapten exposure. MiXCR was run by TCRdb on the RACE reads, yielding one entry per CDR3 protein. This sample has more than 100,000 distinct CDR3 sequences, with 11% found just once. Documented time point: patch test 3, about 24 weeks after DPC sensitization. Treatment: therapeutic diphenylcyclopropenone sensitization with weekly scalp DPC. The sample was whole blood, taken in connection with sensitization to the hapten diphenylcyclopropenone (DPC). The origin of the receptors is a woman aged 50 to 60 with alopecia areata. Some clones in this sample may be carry-over from other donors' samples.

The sample holds a few counts of this clonotype. This chain links TRBV6-5 with TRBJ2-7; tentative D call: TRBD1 (5 bases). This CDR3 comprises 14 residues. Trimming removed 0 bases from V and 8 bases from J, with 14 bases in between. Germline CDR1 MNHEY, CDR2 SVGAGI. This chain's CDR3 is CASSYSGREAKQYF. The CDR3 DNA follows: TGTGCCAGCAGTTACTCGGGCAGGGAAGCCAAGCAGTACTTC.

This clonotype has more than one count but fewer than ten. The CDR3 nucleotides are TGTGCCAGCAGCTTAAATAGCGGGGGCACAGATACGCAGTATTTT. It translates to CASSLNSGGTDTQYF. The chain carries TRBV5-6 and TRBJ2-3, with 8 bases identical to TRBD2. The germline gives CDR1 SGHDT, CDR2 YYEEEE. After removal of 2 bases from V and 1 base from J, the junction contained 3 bases not matched to a gene. The CDR3 length is 15 residues.